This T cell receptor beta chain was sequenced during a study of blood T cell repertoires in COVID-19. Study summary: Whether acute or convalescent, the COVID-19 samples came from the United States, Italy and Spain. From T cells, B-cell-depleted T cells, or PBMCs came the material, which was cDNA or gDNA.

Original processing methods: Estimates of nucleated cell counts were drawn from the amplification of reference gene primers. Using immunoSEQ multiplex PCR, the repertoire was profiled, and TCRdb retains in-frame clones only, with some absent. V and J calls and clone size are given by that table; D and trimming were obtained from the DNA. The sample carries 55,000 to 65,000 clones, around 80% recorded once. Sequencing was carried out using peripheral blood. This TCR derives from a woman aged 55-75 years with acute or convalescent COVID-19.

The CDR3 DNA sequence: TGTGCCAGCAGCTCCCAAGTGGGCGAAAAACTGTTTTTT. Protein: CASSSQVGEKLFF. This chain joins TRBV7-3 and TRBJ1-4; no clear D gene. Trimming took 4 bases from V and 8 from J, leaving 11 bases between them. Per the germline V gene, CDR1 is SGHTA and CDR2 is FQGTGA. This CDR3 has 13 residues.